The 23 T cell receptor beta chains below all came from one sample that was sequenced in a study of long-term antiretroviral therapy in people with HIV. The immunoSEQ assay was v3.0, run at survey level. Libraries were prepared by immunoSEQ multiplex PCR; TCRdb keeps only in-frame clonotypes and omits some of them. The table has 25,000 to 35,000 clones, around 96% seen once. Sequences were derived from unsorted PBMCs, sampled 6.5 to 6.6 years after starting antiretroviral therapy. All receptors derive from a man younger than 40 with HIV.

The V and J genes are TRBV4-1 and TRBJ1-6, with D tentatively TRBD1 (5 bases). V was trimmed by 4 bases and J by 5 bases, leaving 21 bases between them. This CDR3 comprises 18 residues. CDR1 is MGHRA, CDR2 YSYEKL, per germline. DNA of the CDR3: TGCGCCAGCAGCCTTCAACCAGGGCTTGGGGCCAATAATTCACCCCTCCACTTT. Amino acid sequence: CASSLQPGLGANNSPLHF.

The CDR3 here is CASSKGRRNTEAFF. The CDR3 bases are TGTGCCAGCTCAAAGGGACGAAGGAACACTGAAGCTTTCTTT. This chain links TRBV18 with TRBJ1-1, with a tentative D call TRBD1 (5 bases). There are 14 residues in the CDR3. V was shortened by 5 bases and J by 1 base, with 11 bases between the two germline ends. The germline V gene has CDR1 KGHSH and CDR2 LQKENI.

This clone was counted a single time. The chain has TRBV7-6 and TRBJ2-1, with 9 bases matching TRBD2. The germline V gene encodes CDR1 SGHVS and CDR2 FNYEAQ. Trimming at V came to 0 bases and at J to 8 bases, leaving 17 bases not matched to a gene. This CDR3 is 19 amino acids long. The CDR3 loop reads CASSLATSPGTSQGDEQFF. Here the CDR3 DNA reads TGTGCCAGCAGCTTAGCTACGTCACCGGGGACTAGCCAGGGGGATGAGCAGTTCTTC.

The chain joins TRBV6-4 to TRBJ2-1; perhaps TRBD2 as D (5 bases). Trimming left V 10 bases short and J 8 bases short, with 15 bases between. Germline-derived CDR1 and CDR2 are MRHNA and SNTAGT. CDR3 length: 12 residues. This CDR3 reads CATLLDAYEQFF. In DNA, the CDR3 is TGTGCCACTCTACTAGACGCGTATGAGCAGTTCTTC.

The V call is TRBV6-1, the J call TRBJ1-4; D uncertain. CDR3 size: 14 residues. V was trimmed by 5 bases and J by 7 bases, leaving 14 bases between them. The germline V gene encodes CDR1 MNHNS and CDR2 SASEGT. The CDR3 nucleotides read TGTGCCAGCAGTTTGGGGATCACGGGTGAAAAACTGTTTTTT. Its translation is CASSLGITGEKLFF.

The V call is TRBV6-1, the J call TRBJ1-1, with a possible D match to TRBD1 (5 bases). Per germline, CDR1 MNHNS and CDR2 SASEGT. This CDR3 has 12 amino acids. V dropped 6 bases and J dropped 4 bases, with 9 bases sitting between them. In nucleotides, the CDR3 is TGTGCCAGCAGGCTGGGGGTCACTGAAGCTTTCTTT. This translates into CASRLGVTEAFF.

The V gene is TRBV10-3, the J gene TRBJ1-6; D is unresolved. Germline V gene sequence: CDR1 ENHRY, CDR2 SYGVKD. Between the trimmed V and J ends, which lost 4 bases and 10 bases, there was a span of 11 bases. The CDR3 length is 13 residues. CDR3 DNA: TGTGCCATCAGTGGTACCGCTACCTCACCCCTCCACTTT. Residues: CAISGTATSPLHF.

The chain joins TRBV13 to TRBJ2-5; D possibly corresponds to TRBD1 (5 bases). The J call may be faulty, since TRBJ2-7 better matches the DNA end. Germline assignment: CDR1 PRHDT and CDR2 FYEKMQ (reference sequence). CDR3 length: 11 residues. CDR3 in amino acids: CASSFRGEQYF. Here the CDR3 DNA reads TGTGCCAGCAGCTTTAGGGGCGAGCAGTACTTC.

This clone was counted once. The chain combines TRBV30 with TRBJ2-2; the D gene could be TRBD1 or TRBD2 (5 bases each). V lost 5 bases, J lost 1 base, and 11 bases lay in between. This CDR3 comprises 14 residues. Germline loops: CDR1 GTSNPN, CDR2 SVGIG (reference sequence). CDR3 region: CAWGGVLNTGELFF. CDR3 bases: TGTGCCTGGGGGGGAGTCCTGAACACCGGGGAGCTGTTTTTT.

Here the CDR3 DNA reads TGCGCCAGCAGCCAAGATGTCCTGGACAGGGCCAACACCGGGGAGCTGTTTTTT. Protein: CASSQDVLDRANTGELFF. This chain joins TRBV4-1 and TRBJ2-2; 8 nucleotides agree with TRBD1. Germline CDR1 reads MGHRA; CDR2 reads YSYEKL. The CDR3 contains 18 residues. Trimming took 0 bases from V and 2 from J; bases not matched to a gene: 8.

The genes are TRBV6-5 and TRBJ2-7, with D unclear. The CDR3 is made up of 14 amino acids. Per germline, CDR1 MNHEY and CDR2 SVGAGI. Trimming stripped 4 bases from V and 5 bases from J, with 15 bases between. The CDR3 spells CASSSVQSADEQYF. Here the CDR3 DNA reads TGTGCCAGCAGTTCGGTACAGAGTGCCGACGAGCAGTACTTC.

A single count supports this clone. The chain is built from TRBV19 and TRBJ1-5; the match to TRBD1 covers 9 bases. CDR1 LNHDA and CDR2 SQIVND come from the germline V gene (reference sequence). Unmatched junction bases numbered 7, after V lost 5 bases and J lost 5 bases. This CDR3 comprises 15 residues. The CDR3 protein is CASSVDRGGDQPQHF. CDR3 coding DNA: TGTGCCAGTAGTGTGGACAGGGGCGGCGATCAGCCCCAGCATTTT.

The genes are TRBV7-9 and TRBJ2-7; unclear D gene. Germline V gene sequence: CDR1 SEHNR, CDR2 FQNEAQ (reference sequence). V lost 3 bases and J 0 bases, leaving 12 bases between the germline ends. The CDR3 has 15 residues. CDR3 bases: TGTGCCAGCAGCTTCCGGTCCTCCGGCTCCTACGAGCAGTACTTC. Amino acid sequence: CASSFRSSGSYEQYF.

The V call is TRBV29-1, the J call TRBJ2-3, with a weak D call TRBD2 (6 bases). CDR3 length: 13 residues. V lost 2 bases to trimming and J lost 4 bases, with 10 bases between them. The germline gives CDR1 SQVTM, CDR2 ANQGSEA. DNA of the CDR3: TGCAGCGTTGAACCCGGGAGCGCAGATACGCAGTATTTT. It codes for CSVEPGSADTQYF.

This chain joins TRBV10-3 and TRBJ1-5; D not resolved. V was pared by 8 bases and J by 7 bases, with 18 bases between. The germline gives CDR1 ENHRY, CDR2 SYGVKD. The CDR3 runs 14 residues. CDR3 bases: TGTGCCATCGGAAAGTCGGGTGGGGAACAGCCCCAGCATTTT. Translating it yields CAIGKSGGEQPQHF.

The genes are TRBV5-6 and TRBJ2-1; 9 nucleotides agree with TRBD1. Germline V gene lookup returns CDR1 SGHDT and CDR2 YYEEEE. The CDR3 is 15 residues long. V was clipped by 4 bases and J by 5 bases; unmatched bases: 7. This CDR3 reads CASSVRDRAHNEQFF. CDR3 nucleotides: TGTGCCAGCAGCGTCCGGGACAGGGCCCACAATGAGCAGTTCTTC.

The chain is built from TRBV19 and TRBJ1-1; no definite D call. CDR1 LNHDA and CDR2 SQIVND come from the germline V gene (reference sequence). This CDR3 has 11 amino acids. V lost 6 bases, J lost 8 bases, and 10 bases lay in between. The DNA for the CDR3 is TGTGCCAGTAGGAGCAGCTTAGAAGCTTTCTTT. This encodes CASRSSLEAFF. Drawing the rest from reference TRBV19 and TRBJ1-1, the complete variable domain is DGGITQSPKYLFRKEGQNVTLSCEQNLNHDAMYWYRQDPGQGLRLIYYSQIVNDFQKGDIAEGYSVSREKKESFPLTVTSAQKNPTAFYLCASRSSLEAFFGQGTRLTVV.

The gene calls are TRBV7-9 and TRBJ2-7; 7 positions match TRBD1. This CDR3 is 14 amino acids long. V was clipped by 4 bases and J by 5 bases; unmatched bases: 8. CDR1 and CDR2 (germline): SEHNR, FQNEAQ (reference sequence). The CDR3 reads CASSWESTGNEQYF. CDR3 nucleotide sequence: TGTGCCAGCAGCTGGGAATCGACAGGGAACGAGCAGTACTTC.

The chain joins TRBV6-5 to TRBJ1-2; D call uncertain. From germline, CDR1 is MNHEY and CDR2 SVGAGI. V was pared by 4 bases and J by 2 bases, with 14 bases between. CDR3 size: 15 residues. The CDR3 protein is CASSSSRVLNYGYTF. CDR3 DNA sequence: TGTGCCAGCAGTTCCTCACGTGTGCTGAACTATGGCTACACCTTC.

The chain has TRBV19 and TRBJ1-5; no clear D gene. V shed 7 bases and J shed 4 bases, with 20 bases lying between them. Per the germline V gene, CDR1 is LNHDA and CDR2 is SQIVND (reference sequence). The CDR3 consists of 16 residues. The CDR3 nucleotides read TGTGCCAGTATACAGCAGGATATCATGGGTAATCAGCCCCAGCATTTT. Translating gives CASIQQDIMGNQPQHF.

The chain employs TRBV9 and TRBJ2-5; 10 nucleotides agree with TRBD2. Germline values: CDR1 SGDLS, CDR2 YYNGEE. J lost 2 bases, V lost 3 bases, and 7 bases had no gene match. The CDR3 length is 16 residues. The CDR3 sequence: CASSEGGLAPQETQYF. The CDR3 nucleotides are TGTGCCAGCAGCGAGGGGGGACTAGCGCCGCAAGAGACCCAGTACTTC.

This clone has only one observation. V and J are TRBV4-3 and TRBJ2-7, with D possibly TRBD1 on 5 matching bases. This CDR3 is 15 amino acids long. The V end was cut by 1 base, the J end by 3 bases, with 13 bases between. Germline V lookup: CDR1 LGHNA, CDR2 YSLEER. CDR3: CASSQGLGRVYEQYF. The CDR3 DNA reads TGCGCCAGCAGCCAAGGCCTCGGCAGGGTCTACGAGCAGTACTTC.

V is TRBV2 and J is TRBJ1-1, with D unresolved. The V and J ends lost 5 bases and 0 bases respectively, with 7 bases between them. This CDR3 has 13 residues. CDR1 and CDR2 from the germline V gene are SNHLY and FYNNEI. CDR3 loop: CASSIGMNTEAFF. The CDR3 region has the DNA TGTGCCAGCAGTATTGGTATGAACACTGAAGCTTTCTTT.